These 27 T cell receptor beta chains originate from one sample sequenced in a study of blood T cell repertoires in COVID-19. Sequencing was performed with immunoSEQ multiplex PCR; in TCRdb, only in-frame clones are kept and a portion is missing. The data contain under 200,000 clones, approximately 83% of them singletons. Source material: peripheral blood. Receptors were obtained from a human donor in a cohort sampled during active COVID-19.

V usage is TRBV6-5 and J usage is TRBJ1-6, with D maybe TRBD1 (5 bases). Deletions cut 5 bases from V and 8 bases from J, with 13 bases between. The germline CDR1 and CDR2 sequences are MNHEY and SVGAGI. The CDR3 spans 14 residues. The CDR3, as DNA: TGTGCCAGCAGTCCTGACAGTCAAGATTCACCCCTCCACTTT. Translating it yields CASSPDSQDSPLHF.

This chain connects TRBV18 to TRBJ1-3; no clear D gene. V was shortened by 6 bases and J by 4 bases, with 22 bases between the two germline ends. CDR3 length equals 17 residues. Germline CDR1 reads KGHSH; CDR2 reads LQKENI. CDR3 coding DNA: TGTGCCAGCTCCCTAGGACTTCTTCCTCTGAGGGGAAACACCATATATTTT. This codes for CASSLGLLPLRGNTIYF.

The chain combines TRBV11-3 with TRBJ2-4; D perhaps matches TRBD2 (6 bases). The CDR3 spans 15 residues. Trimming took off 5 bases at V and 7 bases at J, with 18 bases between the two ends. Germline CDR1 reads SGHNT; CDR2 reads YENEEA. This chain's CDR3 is CASSPKGGAGNIQYF. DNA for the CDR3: TGTGCCAGCAGCCCCAAGGGCGGGGCAGGGAACATTCAGTACTTC.

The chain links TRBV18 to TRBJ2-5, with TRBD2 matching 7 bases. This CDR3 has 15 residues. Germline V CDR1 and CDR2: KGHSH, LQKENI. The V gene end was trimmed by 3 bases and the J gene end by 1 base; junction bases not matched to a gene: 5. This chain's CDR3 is CASSPLAGSQETQYF. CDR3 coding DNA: TGTGCCAGCTCACCGTTAGCGGGTTCCCAAGAGACCCAGTACTTC.

The CDR3 coding sequence is TGTGCCAGCAGCTTAGCGGCATACAATGAGCAGTTCTTC. This codes for CASSLAAYNEQFF. The gene calls are TRBV7-2 and TRBJ2-1, with no clear D. CDR3 length: 13 residues. V gave up 0 bases and J gave up 4 bases, with 4 bases separating them. Germline CDR1 is SGHTA and CDR2 is FQGNSA.

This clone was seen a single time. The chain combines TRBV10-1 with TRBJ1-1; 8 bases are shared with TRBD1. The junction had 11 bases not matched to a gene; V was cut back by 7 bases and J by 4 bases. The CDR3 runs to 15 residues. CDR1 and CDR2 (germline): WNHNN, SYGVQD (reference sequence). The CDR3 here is CASTRDRGLGTEAFF. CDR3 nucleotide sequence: TGCGCCAGCACCCGAGACAGGGGCTTGGGCACTGAAGCTTTCTTT.

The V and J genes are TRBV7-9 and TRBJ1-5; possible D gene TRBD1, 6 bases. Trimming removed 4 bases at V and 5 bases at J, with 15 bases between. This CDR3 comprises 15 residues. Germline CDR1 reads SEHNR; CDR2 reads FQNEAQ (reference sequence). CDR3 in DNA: TGTGCCAGCAGCTCCCATGGGACACCCTATCAGCCCCAGCATTTT. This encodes CASSSHGTPYQPQHF.

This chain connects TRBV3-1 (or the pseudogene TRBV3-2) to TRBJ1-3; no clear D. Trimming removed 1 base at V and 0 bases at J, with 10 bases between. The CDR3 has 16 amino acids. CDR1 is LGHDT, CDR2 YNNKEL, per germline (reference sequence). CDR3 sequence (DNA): TGTGCCAGCAGCCAAGTCCGCGGGGTCTCTGGAAACACCATATATTTT. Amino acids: CASSQVRGVSGNTIYF.

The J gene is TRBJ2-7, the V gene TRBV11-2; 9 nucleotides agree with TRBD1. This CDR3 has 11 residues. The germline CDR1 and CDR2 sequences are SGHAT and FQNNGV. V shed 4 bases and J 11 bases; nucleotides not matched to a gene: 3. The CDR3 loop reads CASSSGQGKYF. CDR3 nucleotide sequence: TGTGCCAGCAGCTCAGGACAGGGGAAGTACTTC.

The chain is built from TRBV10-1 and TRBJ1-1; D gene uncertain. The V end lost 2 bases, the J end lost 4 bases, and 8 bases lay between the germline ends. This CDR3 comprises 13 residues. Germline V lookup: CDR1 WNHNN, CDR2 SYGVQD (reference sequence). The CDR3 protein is CASSERGPTEAFF. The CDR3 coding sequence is TGCGCCAGCAGTGAGAGAGGGCCCACTGAAGCTTTCTTT.

The CDR3 loop is CASSLAGNSYEQYF. In DNA, the CDR3 is TGTGCCAGCAGTCTAGCGGGGAACTCCTACGAGCAGTACTTC. The chain combines TRBV27 with TRBJ2-7, with 9 bases aligning to TRBD2. CDR1 is MNHEY, CDR2 SMNVEV, per germline (reference sequence). V shed 5 bases and J 0 bases; nucleotides not matched to a gene: 2. The CDR3 sequence is 14 residues long.

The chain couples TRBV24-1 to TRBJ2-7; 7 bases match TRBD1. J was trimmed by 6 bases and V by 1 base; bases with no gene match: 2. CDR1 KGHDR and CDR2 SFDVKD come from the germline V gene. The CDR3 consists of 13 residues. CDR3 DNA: TGTGCCACCAGTGATTTACACAGGGGCGAGCAGTACTTC. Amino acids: CATSDLHRGEQYF.

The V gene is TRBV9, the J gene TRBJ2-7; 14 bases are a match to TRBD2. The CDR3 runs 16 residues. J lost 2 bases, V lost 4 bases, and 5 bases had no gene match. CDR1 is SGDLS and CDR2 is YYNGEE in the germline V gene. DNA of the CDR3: TGTGCCAGCAGCTCGGGACTAGCGGGGGTTGCCTACGAGCAGTACTTC. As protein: CASSSGLAGVAYEQYF.

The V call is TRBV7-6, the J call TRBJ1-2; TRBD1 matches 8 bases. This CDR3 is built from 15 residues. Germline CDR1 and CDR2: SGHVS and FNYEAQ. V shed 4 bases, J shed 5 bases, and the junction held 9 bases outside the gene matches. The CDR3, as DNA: TGTGCCAGCAGCTCAACTCCGACAGGGGAGTATGGCTACACCTTC. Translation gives CASSSTPTGEYGYTF.

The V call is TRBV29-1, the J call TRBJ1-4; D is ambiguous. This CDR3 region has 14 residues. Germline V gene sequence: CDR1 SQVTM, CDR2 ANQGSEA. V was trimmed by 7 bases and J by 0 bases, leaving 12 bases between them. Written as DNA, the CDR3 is TGCAGCGCCCTGGAGGCTTCAACTAATGAAAAACTGTTTTTT. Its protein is CSALEASTNEKLFF. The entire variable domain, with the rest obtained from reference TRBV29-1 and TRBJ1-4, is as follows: SAVISQKPSRDICQRGTSLTIQCQVDSQVTMMFWYRQQPGQSLTLIATANQGSEATYESGFVIDKFPISRPNLTFSTLTVSNMSPEDSSIYLCSALEASTNEKLFFGSGTQLSVL.

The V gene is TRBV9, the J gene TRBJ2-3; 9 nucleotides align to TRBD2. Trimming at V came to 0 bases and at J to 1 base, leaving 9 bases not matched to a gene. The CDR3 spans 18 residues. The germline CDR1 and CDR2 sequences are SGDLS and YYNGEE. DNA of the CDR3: TGTGCCAGCAGCGTAGCTACGAGGGGCGGGGGGGGCACAGATACGCAGTATTTT. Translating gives CASSVATRGGGGTDTQYF.

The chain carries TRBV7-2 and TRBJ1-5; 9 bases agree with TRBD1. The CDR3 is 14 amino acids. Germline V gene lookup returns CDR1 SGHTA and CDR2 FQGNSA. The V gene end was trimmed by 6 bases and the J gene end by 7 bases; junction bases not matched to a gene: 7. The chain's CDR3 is CASSFATGGQPQHF. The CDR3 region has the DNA TGTGCCAGCAGTTTCGCGACAGGGGGGCAGCCCCAGCATTTT.

CDR3 residues: CASSPEVHSNQPQHF. In DNA, the CDR3 is TGTGCCAGCTCACCTGAGGTCCATAGCAATCAGCCCCAGCATTTT. V usage is TRBV18 and J usage is TRBJ1-5; unclear D gene. Germline CDR1 is KGHSH and CDR2 is LQKENI. The CDR3 runs 15 residues. The V end lost 3 bases, the J end lost 0 bases, and 9 bases lay between the germline ends.

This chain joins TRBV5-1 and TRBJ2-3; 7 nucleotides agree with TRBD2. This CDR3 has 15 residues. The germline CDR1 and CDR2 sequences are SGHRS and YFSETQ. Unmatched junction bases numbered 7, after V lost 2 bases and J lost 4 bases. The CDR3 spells CASSFSGEGADTQYF. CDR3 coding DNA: TGCGCCAGCAGCTTCAGCGGGGAAGGCGCAGATACGCAGTATTTT.

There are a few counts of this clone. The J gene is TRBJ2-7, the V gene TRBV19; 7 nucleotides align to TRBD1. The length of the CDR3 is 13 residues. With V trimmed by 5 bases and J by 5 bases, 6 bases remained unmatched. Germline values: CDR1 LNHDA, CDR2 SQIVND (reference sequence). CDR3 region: CASSDRAGDEQYF. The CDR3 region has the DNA TGTGCCAGTAGTGACAGGGCCGGGGACGAGCAGTACTTC.

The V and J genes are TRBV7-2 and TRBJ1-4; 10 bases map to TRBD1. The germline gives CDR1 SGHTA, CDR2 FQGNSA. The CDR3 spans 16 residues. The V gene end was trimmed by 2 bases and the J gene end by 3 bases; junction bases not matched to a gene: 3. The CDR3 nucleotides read TGTGCCAGCAGCTTACAGGGGACAGGGGCTAATGAAAAACTGTTTTTT. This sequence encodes CASSLQGTGANEKLFF.

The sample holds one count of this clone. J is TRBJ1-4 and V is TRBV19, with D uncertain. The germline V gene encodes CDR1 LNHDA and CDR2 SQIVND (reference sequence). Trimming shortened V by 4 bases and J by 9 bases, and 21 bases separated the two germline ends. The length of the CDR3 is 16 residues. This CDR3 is CASSTSDGSGWKKLFF. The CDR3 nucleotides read TGTGCCAGTAGTACCAGTGACGGTTCGGGGTGGAAAAAACTGTTTTTT.

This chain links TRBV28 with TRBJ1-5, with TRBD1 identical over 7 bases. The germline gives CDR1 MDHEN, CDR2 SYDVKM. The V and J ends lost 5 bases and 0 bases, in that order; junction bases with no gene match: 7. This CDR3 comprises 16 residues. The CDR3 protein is CASSPQQGYSNQPQHF. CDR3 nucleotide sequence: TGTGCCAGCAGTCCCCAACAGGGGTATAGCAATCAGCCCCAGCATTTT.

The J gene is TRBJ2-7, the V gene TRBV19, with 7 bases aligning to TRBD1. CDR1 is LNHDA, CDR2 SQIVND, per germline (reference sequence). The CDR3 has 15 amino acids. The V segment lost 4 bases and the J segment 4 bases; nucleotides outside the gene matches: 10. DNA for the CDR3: TGTGCCAGTAGTACCGGACAGGTCCGGGGTTACGAGCAGTACTTC. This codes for CASSTGQVRGYEQYF.

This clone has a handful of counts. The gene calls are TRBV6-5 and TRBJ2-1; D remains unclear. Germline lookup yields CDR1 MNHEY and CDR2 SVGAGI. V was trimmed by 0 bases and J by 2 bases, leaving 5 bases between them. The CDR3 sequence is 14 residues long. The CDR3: CASSYSETYNEQFF. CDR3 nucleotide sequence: TGTGCCAGCAGTTACTCGGAGACCTACAATGAGCAGTTCTTC.

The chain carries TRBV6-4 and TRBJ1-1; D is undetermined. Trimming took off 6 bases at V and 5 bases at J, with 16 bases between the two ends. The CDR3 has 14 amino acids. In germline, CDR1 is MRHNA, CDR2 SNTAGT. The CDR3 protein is CASRGSPEGTEAFF. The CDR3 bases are TGTGCCAGCAGGGGTTCCCCCGAGGGTACTGAAGCTTTCTTT.

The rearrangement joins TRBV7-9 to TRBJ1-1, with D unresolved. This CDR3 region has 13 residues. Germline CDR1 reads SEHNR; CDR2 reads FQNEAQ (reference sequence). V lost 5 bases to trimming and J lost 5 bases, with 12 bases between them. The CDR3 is CASSQGRDTEAFF. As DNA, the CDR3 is TGTGCCAGCAGCCAAGGGAGGGATACTGAAGCTTTCTTT. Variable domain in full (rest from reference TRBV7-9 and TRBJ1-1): DTGVSQNPRHKITKRGQNVTFRCDPISEHNRLYWYRQTLGQGPEFLTYFQNEAQLEKSRLLSDRFSAERPKGSFSTLEIQRTEQGDSAMYLCASSQGRDTEAFFGQGTRLTVV.